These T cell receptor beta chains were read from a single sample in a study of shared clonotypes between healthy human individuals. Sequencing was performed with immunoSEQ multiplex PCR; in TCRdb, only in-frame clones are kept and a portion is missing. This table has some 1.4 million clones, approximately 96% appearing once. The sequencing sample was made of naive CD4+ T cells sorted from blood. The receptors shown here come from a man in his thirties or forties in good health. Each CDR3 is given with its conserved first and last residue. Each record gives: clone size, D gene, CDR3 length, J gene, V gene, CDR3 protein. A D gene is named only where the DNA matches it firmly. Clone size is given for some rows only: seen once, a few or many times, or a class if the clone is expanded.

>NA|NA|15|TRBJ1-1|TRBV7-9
CASSLAGALNTEAFF
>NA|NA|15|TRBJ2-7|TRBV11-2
CASSSRPASSYEQYF
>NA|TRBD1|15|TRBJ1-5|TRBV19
CASTPDRGLNQPQHF
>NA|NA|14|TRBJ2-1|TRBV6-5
CASSLQSLYNEQFF
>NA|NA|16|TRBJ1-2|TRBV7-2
CASSPRQSGEWDGYTF
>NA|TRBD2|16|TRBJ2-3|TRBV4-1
CASSSLAGIGTDTQYF
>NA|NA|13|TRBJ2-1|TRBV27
CASTNLGGNEQFF
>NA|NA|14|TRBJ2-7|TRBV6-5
CASSRGAATYEQYF
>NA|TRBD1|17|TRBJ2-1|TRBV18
CASSRNSGTGANNEQFF
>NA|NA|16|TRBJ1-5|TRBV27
CASSLSSQGRNQPQHF
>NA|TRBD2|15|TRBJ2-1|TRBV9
CASSVASGIYNEQFF
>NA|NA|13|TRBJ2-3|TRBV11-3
CASSLRGADTQYF
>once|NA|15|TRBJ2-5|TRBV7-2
CASSLDRGIQETQYF
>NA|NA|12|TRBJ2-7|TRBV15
CATSRDVGEQYF
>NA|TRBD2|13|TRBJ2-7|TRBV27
CASSRLAGLEQYF
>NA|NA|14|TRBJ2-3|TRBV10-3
CAISYGGSTDTQYF
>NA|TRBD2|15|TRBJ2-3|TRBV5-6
CASRYWTRGGDTQYF
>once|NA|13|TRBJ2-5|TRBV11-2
CASSLHGMGTQYF
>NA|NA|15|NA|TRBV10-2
CASFDPGRSQETQYF
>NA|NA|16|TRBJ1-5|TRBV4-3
CASSQDSQVSNQPQHF
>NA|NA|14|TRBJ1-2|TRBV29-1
CSVVDRYNPYGYTF
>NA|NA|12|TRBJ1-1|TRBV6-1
CASRGGGGGAFF
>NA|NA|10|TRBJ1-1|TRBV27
CASSPTFAFF
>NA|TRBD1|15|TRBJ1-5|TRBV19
CASISHRGTWQPQHF
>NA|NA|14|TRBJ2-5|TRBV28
CASSSGTQTGTQYF
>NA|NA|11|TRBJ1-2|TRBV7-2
CAGEVEDGYTF
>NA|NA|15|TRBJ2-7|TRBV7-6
CASSLSTGPSYEQYF
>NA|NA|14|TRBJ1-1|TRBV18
CASSHSIWNTEAFF
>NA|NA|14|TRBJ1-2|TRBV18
CASSPVPASYGYTF
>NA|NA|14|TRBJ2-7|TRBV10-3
CAISDNVRTYEQYF
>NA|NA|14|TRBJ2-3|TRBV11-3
CASSLQGPADTQYF
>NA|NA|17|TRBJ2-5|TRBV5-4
CASSSRAQGGGQETQYF
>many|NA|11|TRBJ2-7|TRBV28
CASSLYYEQYF
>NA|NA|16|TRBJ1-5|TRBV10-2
CASSEWVGGGNQPQHF
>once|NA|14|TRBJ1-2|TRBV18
CASSPDSTNYGYTF
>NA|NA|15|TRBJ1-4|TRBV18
CASSPPSREGEKLFF
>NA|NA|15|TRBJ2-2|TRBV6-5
CASSHPDRNTGELFF
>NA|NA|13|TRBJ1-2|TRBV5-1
CASSLSGLSSYTF
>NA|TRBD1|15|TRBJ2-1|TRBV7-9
CASSFGQGNYNEQFF